Each of the 32 T cell receptor beta chains below was sequenced from the same sample in a study of T cells in Graves' hyperthyroidism and ophthalmopathy. Template material for amplifying TCR beta CDR3 regions consisted of RNA transcripts. First-round RT-PCR targeting the TCR CDR3 was performed with the HTBI primer set. TCRdb recomputed calls from the multiplex PCR reads with MiXCR, one row per CDR3 protein. This table holds under 250,000 distinct CDR3 sequences, more than 20% found once. Input material: blood. All receptors derive from a woman aged 40-49 years with Graves' ophthalmopathy.

The rearrangement links TRBV27 to TRBJ2-5; D is possibly TRBD1 (6 bases). V was pared by 9 bases and J by 5 bases, with 19 bases between. This CDR3 comprises 14 residues. CDR1 is MNHEY and CDR2 is SMNVEV in the germline V gene (reference sequence). This chain's CDR3 is CASSGDTLGETQYF. The CDR3 DNA reads TGTGCCAGTTCCGGGGACACCCTCGGTGAGACCCAGTACTTC.

The chain uses TRBV11-3 and TRBJ2-7; tentatively, D is TRBD2 (5 bases). The V end lost 0 bases, the J end lost 6 bases, and 12 bases lay between the germline ends. The germline V gene encodes CDR1 SGHNT and CDR2 YENEEA. This CDR3 region has 14 residues. CDR3 DNA sequence: TGTGCCAGCAGCTTAGAAGGACTTTCCGTCGAGCAGTACTTC. Its translation is CASSLEGLSVEQYF.

In this sample, this clonotype turned up many times. The chain uses TRBV28 and TRBJ2-5, with 9 positions matching TRBD2. J was trimmed by 3 bases and V by 5 bases; bases with no gene match: 4. The CDR3 consists of 14 residues. From germline, CDR1 is MDHEN and CDR2 SYDVKM. The chain's CDR3 is CASSRLAGEETQYF. The CDR3 DNA reads as TGTGCCAGCAGTAGATTAGCGGGAGAAGAGACCCAGTACTTC.

V usage is TRBV6-5 and J usage is TRBJ1-2, with D uncertain. CDR1 is MNHEY, CDR2 SVGAGI, per germline. V was clipped by 0 bases and J by 5 bases, with 7 bases between them. CDR3 length equals 13 residues. The CDR3 nucleotides are TGTGCCAGCAGTTACTCGCCCATTTATGGCTACACCTTC. Its translation is CASSYSPIYGYTF.

This clonotype was seen at least ten times. V is TRBV4-2 and J is TRBJ2-7, with D possibly called TRBD1 or TRBD2 (6 bases each). V was shortened by 0 bases and J by 5 bases, with 14 bases between the two germline ends. The CDR3 contains 15 residues. CDR1 is LGHNA, CDR2 YNFKEQ, per germline. In DNA form, the CDR3 reads TGTGCCAGCAGCCAAGACTACAGGGAGGTGGACGAGCAGTACTTC. Translated: CASSQDYREVDEQYF.

There are many counts of this clonotype. The CDR3, as DNA: TGTGCCAGCAAGGACTTAAGGACATCCGTGGATCACGAGCAGTACTTC. This translates into CASKDLRTSVDHEQYF. The V gene is TRBV28, the J gene TRBJ2-7; D might be TRBD1 or TRBD2, each matching 5 bases. Germline CDR1 MDHEN, CDR2 SYDVKM. This CDR3 has 16 residues. Trimming stripped 7 bases from V and 5 bases from J, with 24 bases between.

This clonotype was found once. The genes are TRBV7-2 and TRBJ1-1; D call uncertain. Trimming pared 5 bases from V and 5 bases from J, leaving 15 bases between. This CDR3 has 14 amino acids. Germline CDR1 SGHTA, CDR2 FQGNSA. CDR3 region: CASSLDGSRTEAFF. In DNA form, the CDR3 reads TGTGCCAGCAGCCTGGACGGTTCGCGAACTGAAGCTTTCTTT. Using reference TRBV7-2 and TRBJ1-1 for the parts outside the CDR3, the full variable domain is GAGVSQSPSNKVTEKGKDVELRCDPISGHTALYWYRQSLGQGLEFLIYFQGNSAPDKSGLPSDRFSAERTGGSVSTLTIQRTQQEDSAVYLCASSLDGSRTEAFFGQGTRLTVV.

This clonotype came up many times. The rearrangement uses TRBV18 and TRBJ1-3; no clear D. Trimming took off 4 bases at V and 2 bases at J, with 15 bases between the two ends. Germline lookup yields CDR1 KGHSH and CDR2 LQKENI. The CDR3 sequence is 16 residues long. This chain's CDR3 is CASSLREGIAGNTIYF. CDR3 sequence (DNA): TGTGCCAGCTCACTTCGGGAAGGAATCGCTGGAAACACCATATATTTT.

In its sample, this clonotype was seen many times. The genes are TRBV6-5 and TRBJ2-5; 7 positions match TRBD2. Looked up from germline, CDR1 is MNHEY and CDR2 is SVGAGI. This CDR3 has 13 amino acids. The junction had 6 bases not matched to a gene; V was cut back by 8 bases and J by 3 bases. Written as DNA, the CDR3 is TGTGCCAGCCGACCCGGGGGGAAAGAGACCCAGTACTTC. This translates into CASRPGGKETQYF.

This clonotype was detected ten times or more. The genes are TRBV6-5 and TRBJ2-7; TRBD1 aligns across 10 bases. CDR1 is MNHEY and CDR2 is SVGAGI in the germline V gene. The CDR3 runs 14 residues. V lost 6 bases to trimming and J lost 0 bases; unmatched junction nucleotides: 2. CDR3 bases: TGTGCCAGCAGGCGGGACAGGGGCTCCTACGAGCAGTACTTC. Translation gives CASRRDRGSYEQYF.

Ten or more counts support this clonotype. The V and J genes are TRBV2 and TRBJ2-5; 12 bases are a match to TRBD2. V lost 5 bases to trimming and J lost 5 bases; unmatched junction nucleotides: 12. The CDR3 loop spans 17 amino acids. Germline CDR1 reads SNHLY; CDR2 reads FYNNEI. The CDR3 DNA reads as TGTGCCAGCAGTATAGGGCCGGGACTAGCGGGCCGGGAGACCCAGTACTTC. It codes for CASSIGPGLAGRETQYF.

This clonotype has at least ten counts. The chain has TRBV29-1 and TRBJ1-2; D is perhaps TRBD1 (5 bases). CDR1 and CDR2 (germline): SQVTM, ANQGSEA. The CDR3 is 13 amino acids. The germline V and J ends were trimmed by 6 bases and 7 bases, with 18 bases remaining between them. CDR3 nucleotide sequence: TGCAGCGTCCCCGGGACGGCTGGGGGTGGCTACACCTTC. Translated, it gives CSVPGTAGGGYTF.

This clonotype was counted ten times or more. The V gene is TRBV7-8, the J gene TRBJ2-7; D is uncertain. CDR1 and CDR2 (germline): SGHVS, FQNEAQ. The CDR3 consists of 13 residues. V lost 0 bases, J lost 6 bases, and 9 bases lay in between. The CDR3 sequence is CASSLAGIGEQYF. The CDR3 DNA follows: TGTGCCAGCAGCTTAGCTGGCATTGGCGAGCAGTACTTC. The full variable domain, completed using reference TRBV7-8 and TRBJ2-7, is GAGVSQSPRYKVAKRGQDVALRCDPISGHVSLFWYQQALGQGPEFLTYFQNEAQLDKSGLPSDRFFAERPEGSVSTLKIQRTQQEDSAVYLCASSLAGIGEQYFGPGTRLTVT.

This clonotype was seen at least ten times. The J gene is TRBJ2-7, the V gene TRBV24-1, with 7 bases that match TRBD2. Trimming took 9 bases from V and 1 from J; bases not matched to a gene: 5. This CDR3 has 13 amino acids. Germline values: CDR1 KGHDR, CDR2 SFDVKD. The CDR3 protein is CATGTGGSYEQYF. Here the CDR3 DNA reads TGTGCCACCGGGACGGGGGGATCCTACGAGCAGTACTTC.

The rearrangement uses TRBV12-3 or TRBV12-4 and TRBJ2-7; maybe TRBD1 (6 bases). Deletions cut 6 bases from V and 4 bases from J, with 13 bases between. The CDR3 runs 13 residues. The CDR3 region has the DNA TGTGCCAGCAGAATGACAGGCCTGTACGAGCAGTACTTC. This encodes CASRMTGLYEQYF.

Ten or more counts support this clonotype. The rearrangement uses TRBV27 and TRBJ1-5; TRBD1 aligns across 10 bases. The germline CDR1 and CDR2 sequences are MNHEY and SMNVEV (reference sequence). The V and J ends lost 4 bases and 5 bases, in that order; junction bases with no gene match: 5. The CDR3 covers 15 residues. The CDR3 loop reads CASSSGTGADQPQHF. In DNA, the CDR3 is TGTGCCAGCAGTTCAGGGACAGGGGCTGATCAGCCCCAGCATTTT.

Ten or more counts support this clonotype. The chain uses TRBV6-1 and TRBJ1-1; D is perhaps TRBD1 (5 bases). The length of the CDR3 is 14 residues. Trimming removed 5 bases at V and 0 bases at J, with 10 bases between. Germline V gives CDR1 MNHNS, CDR2 SASEGT. CDR3 bases: TGTGCCAGCAGTCGACAGCTGATGAACACTGAAGCTTTCTTT. Its protein product is CASSRQLMNTEAFF.

The table lists this clonotype with many counts. This chain connects TRBV2 to TRBJ2-7; 9 bases agree with TRBD2. After removal of 7 bases from V and 4 bases from J, the junction contained 11 bases not matched to a gene. Germline V gene lookup returns CDR1 SNHLY and CDR2 FYNNEI. The CDR3 runs 15 residues. The CDR3 DNA is TGTGCCAGCAAAAAACTAGCGGGTGACGAATACGAGCAGTACTTC. Protein product: CASKKLAGDEYEQYF.

The chain couples TRBV5-1 to TRBJ2-2; no reliable D call. The V gene lost 1 base and the J gene lost 5 bases, with 9 bases spanning the gap. Germline lookup yields CDR1 SGHRS and CDR2 YFSETQ. The CDR3 is made up of 14 amino acids. The CDR3 bases are TGCGCCAGCAGCTTGAGTCCTGCAACCGGGGAGCTGTTTTTT. This encodes CASSLSPATGELFF. Full variable domain (remainder filled in from reference TRBV5-1 and TRBJ2-2): KAGVTQTPRYLIKTRGQQVTLSCSPISGHRSVSWYQQTPGQGLQFLFEYFSETQRNKGNFPGRFSGRQFSNSRSEMNVSTLELGDSALYLCASSLSPATGELFFGEGSRLTVL.

This clonotype was counted many times. The V gene is TRBV3-1, the J gene TRBJ2-5; D ambiguous. CDR3 length: 15 residues. Germline V gene data show CDR1 as LGHDT and CDR2 as YNNKEL (reference sequence). Trimming took off 0 bases at V and 4 bases at J, with 12 bases between the two ends. CDR3 in amino acids: CASSQDPPGAETQYF. The CDR3 bases are TGTGCCAGCAGCCAAGATCCCCCCGGAGCAGAGACCCAGTACTTC.

In its sample, this clonotype was seen many times. The chain joins TRBV5-6 to TRBJ2-5; D gene uncertain. Germline values: CDR1 SGHDT, CDR2 YYEEEE. The V end lost 3 bases, the J end lost 5 bases, and 14 bases lay between the germline ends. The CDR3 spans 14 residues. CDR3 in DNA: TGTGCCAGCAGCTCAACGGAGTATGGGGAGACCCAGTACTTC. It yields the protein CASSSTEYGETQYF.

The sample holds a few counts of this clonotype. The germline gene is not matched at one end of the junction; a read error may be the cause. The chain couples TRBV4-2 to TRBJ2-2, with a tentative D call TRBD1 (7 bases). CDR3 length: 17 amino acids. Germline V gene sequence: CDR1 LGHNA, CDR2 YNFKEQ. CDR3 nucleotides: TGTTCCAGCAGCCCGTCAAGAGGAGGGGGCGCCGACGGGGAGCTGTTTTTT. Protein: CSSSPSRGGGADGELFF.

Many counts were recorded for this clonotype. V and J are TRBV20-1 and TRBJ2-2, with D unresolved. V shed 3 bases and J shed 4 bases, with 15 bases lying between them. Looked up from germline, CDR1 is DFQATT and CDR2 is SNEGSKA (reference sequence). The CDR3 length is 15 residues. The CDR3 nucleotides read TGCAGTGCTAGTCCGTGGGATAGAGGCACCGGGGAGCTGTTTTTT. This gives the protein CSASPWDRGTGELFF.

Ten or more counts support this clonotype. This sequence joins TRBV28 and TRBJ2-7; D is unresolved. Germline CDR1 MDHEN, CDR2 SYDVKM. V was shortened by 6 bases and J by 6 bases, with 21 bases between the two germline ends. This CDR3 contains 15 residues. CDR3 sequence: CASSLHQSGPGEQYF. The CDR3 DNA reads as TGTGCCAGCAGCCTCCACCAATCCGGGCCAGGCGAGCAGTACTTC.

This clonotype was seen ten or more times. The chain couples TRBV28 to TRBJ1-3; perhaps TRBD1 as D (5 bases). Trimming pared 6 bases from V and 0 bases from J, leaving 15 bases between. The CDR3 is made up of 16 amino acids. Germline-derived CDR1 and CDR2 are MDHEN and SYDVKM. The CDR3 region is CASSLPQEGSGNTIYF. The CDR3 region has the DNA TGTGCCAGCAGCCTACCACAGGAGGGCTCTGGAAACACCATATATTTT.

This chain links TRBV4-1 with TRBJ2-4; 8 bases align to TRBD1. Germline loops: CDR1 MGHRA, CDR2 YSYEKL. V gave up 3 bases and J gave up 2 bases; unmatched junction bases: 15. The CDR3 spans 19 residues. CDR3 loop: CASSQPHATGVEPKNIQYF. CDR3 coding DNA: TGCGCCAGCAGCCAGCCACACGCGACAGGGGTCGAGCCCAAAAACATTCAGTACTTC.

This clonotype was recorded a few times. This chain links TRBV6-1 with TRBJ2-5; D is perhaps TRBD2 (6 bases). The V end lost 6 bases, the J end lost 2 bases, and 13 bases lay between the germline ends. Germline V CDR1 and CDR2: MNHNS, SASEGT. This CDR3 has 14 residues. The CDR3 protein is CASSRRGTQETQYF. CDR3 coding DNA: TGTGCCAGCAGCAGACGGGGGACTCAAGAGACCCAGTACTTC.

This clonotype was found many times. This chain links TRBV7-2 with TRBJ2-7, with unresolved D. The CDR3 has 14 residues. Germline V gives CDR1 SGHTA, CDR2 FQGNSA. The V and J ends lost 1 base and 0 bases respectively, with 7 bases between them. The CDR3 protein is CASSLGSFSYEQYF. DNA for the CDR3: TGTGCCAGCAGCTTAGGAAGCTTCTCCTACGAGCAGTACTTC.

This chain joins TRBV27 and TRBJ1-6; TRBD1 might be the D (6 bases). V was clipped by 5 bases and J by 3 bases, with 8 bases between them. Germline V gene data show CDR1 as MNHEY and CDR2 as SMNVEV (reference sequence). The CDR3 contains 14 residues. In DNA form, the CDR3 reads TGTGCCAGCAGTAACAGGGACTATAATTCACCCCTCCACTTT. This translates into CASSNRDYNSPLHF.

The chain uses TRBV24-1 and TRBJ2-4; D may correspond to TRBD1 or TRBD2 (6 bases each). The V gene's germline CDR1 is KGHDR and CDR2 SFDVKD. V lost 5 bases and J 3 bases, leaving 16 bases between the germline ends. The CDR3 is 16 amino acids. The CDR3 DNA reads as TGTGCCACCAGTGCGGGAGAGGGGGGCATCAAAAACATTCAGTACTTC. Its translation is CATSAGEGGIKNIQYF.

This clonotype was counted at least ten times. The chain joins TRBV5-1 to TRBJ2-7; TRBD2 matches at 11 bases. The CDR3 length is 15 residues. With 4 bases clipped from V and 3 bases from J, the junction kept 6 bases outside the gene matches. Germline CDR1 is SGHRS and CDR2 is YFSETQ. In nucleotides, the CDR3 is TGCGCCAGCAGCAGAGGGACTAGCGGACTCTACGAGCAGTACTTC. It encodes CASSRGTSGLYEQYF.

The chain combines TRBV6-1 with TRBJ1-1, with TRBD1 matching over 10 bases. V shed 6 bases and J 5 bases; nucleotides not matched to a gene: 9. The CDR3 totals 15 residues. CDR1 is MNHNS and CDR2 is SASEGT in the germline V gene. The CDR3 nucleotides read TGTGCCAGCAGGCTGCCGGGACAGGGGAGAACTGAAGCTTTCTTT. Translation gives CASRLPGQGRTEAFF.